This is a list of T cell receptor beta chains from one sample in a study of T cell responses to AZD1222 COVID-19 vaccine. Assay: immunoSEQ multiplex PCR; the TCRdb copy retains only in-frame clones and omits some. The sample contains under 200,000 clones, 85% to 90% of which appear only once. The sample was peripheral blood, taken on day 0 of MenACWY control vaccination. These receptors originate from an adult in good health. Both conserved end residues are part of each CDR3. A D gene is named only where the DNA matches it firmly. Not every row has a clone size; where given, it reads once, few, many or a size class.

>TRBD1|.|TRBJ1-2|TRBV5-4
TGTGCCAGCACCACCAACAGGGGGTATGGCTACACCTTC
CASTTNRGYGYTF
>TRBD2|.|TRBJ2-7|TRBV5-1
TGCGCCAGCACCCCGGGGGGTTCCTACGAGCAGTACTTC
CASTPGGSYEQYF
>.|.|TRBJ1-3|TRBV28
TGTGCCAGCAGTTCTGGACAGGGAAACACCATATATTTT
CASSSGQGNTIYF
>TRBD1|.|TRBJ1-1|TRBV7-3
TGTGCCAGCAGCTACCAGGGGGAGGGCACTGAAGCTTTCTTT
CASSYQGEGTEAFF
>.|.|TRBJ1-1|TRBV5-4
TGTGCCAGCACCAGAGGAACAGGGACCCCTGAAGCTTTCTTT
CASTRGTGTPEAFF
>.|.|TRBJ1-2|TRBV19
TGTGCCAGTACCCGCGAAGGATTCTATGGCTACACCTTC
CASTREGFYGYTF
>TRBD2|.|TRBJ2-7|TRBV6-6
TGTGCCAGCAGTAAAACTAGCGGGGGGGCCTACGAGCAGTACTTC
CASSKTSGGAYEQYF
>TRBD2|once|TRBJ2-7|TRBV5-1
TGCGCCAGCAGCCCTGGACTAGCGGGACCCTACGAGCAGTACTTC
CASSPGLAGPYEQYF
>TRBD1|once|TRBJ1-6|TRBV30
TGTGCCTGGAGAGGGGACAGGGGCCGAGGTTCACCCCTCCACTTT
CAWRGDRGRGSPLHF
>.|.|TRBJ2-7|TRBV7-2
TGTGCCAGCAGCTACCCTACATCCTACGAGCAGTACTTC
CASSYPTSYEQYF
>.|.|TRBJ2-1|TRBV24-1
TGTGCCACCAGTGAGTCCCGGGACTCGACTGAGCAGTTCTTC
CATSESRDSTEQFF
>TRBD2|.|TRBJ2-7|TRBV10-3
TGTGCCATCAGCCCCCTACGCGGGAGGGCAGGTGAGCAGTACTTC
CAISPLRGRAGEQYF
>.|.|TRBJ2-7|TRBV7-3
TGTGCCAGCAGCCCAGGTGGGTCCGGTACTTACGAGCAGTACTTC
CASSPGGSGTYEQYF
>.|.|TRBJ2-4|TRBV6-5
TGTGCCAGCAGTCCTACGCCAGGGGCCAAAAACATTCAGTACTTC
CASSPTPGAKNIQYF
>.|.|TRBJ1-1|TRBV6-5
TGTGCCAGCAGTTACTCCGTGGTGGACACTGAAGCTTTCTTT
CASSYSVVDTEAFF
>.|.|TRBJ2-2|TRBV5-6
TGTGCCAGCAGCTTGCGTGGGGAGTGGATGGTAGGGGAGCTGTTTTTT
CASSLRGEWMVGELFF
>TRBD2|once|TRBJ2-2|TRBV9
TGTGCCAGCAGCGTAGGGGGGAGGGTCACCGGGGAGCTGTTTTTT
CASSVGGRVTGELFF
>.|.|TRBJ1-1|TRBV7-9
TGTGCCAGCAGCTTAGGAAGGGTCGGTGGCACTGAAGCTTTCTTT
CASSLGRVGGTEAFF
>.|.|TRBJ2-1|TRBV6-5
TGTGCCAGGTACTCTGGCAGGGCTTACAATGAGCAGTTCTTC
CARYSGRAYNEQFF
>.|.|TRBJ2-7|TRBV5-6
TGTGCCAGCAGCTTGGTATCCTACGAGCAGTACTTC
CASSLVSYEQYF
>TRBD2|.|TRBJ2-5|TRBV7-3
TGTGCCAGCAGCCTAGAGGTAGCGGGGCAAGAGACCCAGTACTTC
CASSLEVAGQETQYF
>.|.|TRBJ1-2|TRBV28
TGTGCCAGCAGTTTGAGGCACAGTTATGGCTACACCTTC
CASSLRHSYGYTF
>TRBD1|.|TRBJ1-6|TRBV27
TGTGCCAGCAGAGGACAGGGGAGTTCACCCCTCCACTTT
CASRGQGSSPLHF
>TRBD1|.|TRBJ1-5|TRBV4-2
TGTGCCAGCAGCCCACGGACAGGGGAAAGCCATCAGCCCCAGCATTTT
CASSPRTGESHQPQHF
>.|.|TRBJ1-3|TRBV5-1
TGCGCCAGCAGCTCGAGCCCCCAGGGCCCCTCTGGAAACACCATATATTTT
CASSSSPQGPSGNTIYF
>.|.|TRBJ1-4|TRBV19
TGTGCCAGTAGTATGGACGGGGCAACTAATGAAAAACTGTTTTTT
CASSMDGATNEKLFF
>.|.|TRBJ1-3|TRBV18
TGTGCCAGCTCACCGTACGGGGGCTCTGGAAACACCATATATTTT
CASSPYGGSGNTIYF
>.|.|TRBJ1-5|TRBV2
TGTGCCAGCAGATTGGAGTCTGGCAATCAGCCCCAGCATTTT
CASRLESGNQPQHF
>TRBD1|.|TRBJ1-4|TRBV6-6
TGTGCCAGCAGACAAGGACAGGGGGGTGAAAAACTGTTTTTT
CASRQGQGGEKLFF
>TRBD1|.|TRBJ2-1|TRBV24-1
TGTGCCACCAGTGATCCCAGCACAGGGGACAATGAGCAGTTCTTC
CATSDPSTGDNEQFF
>.|.|TRBJ2-3|TRBV2
TGTGCCAGCAGTGTTGCACAGGGCGATACGCAGTATTTT
CASSVAQGDTQYF
>.|.|TRBJ1-1|TRBV21-1
TGTGCCAGCAGCCCATCGCCAGGGGGGAAGAACACTGAAGCTTTCTTT
CASSPSPGGKNTEAFF
>.|.|TRBJ1-2|TRBV9
TGTGCCAGCAGCGCCGTGAGCGGCTACACCTTC
CASSAVSGYTF
>TRBD1|few|TRBJ1-2|TRBV5-6
TGTGCCAGCACAATACTGGACAGGCCTAACTATGGCTACACCTTC
CASTILDRPNYGYTF
>.|.|TRBJ1-2|TRBV20-1
TGCAGTGCTAGTCGTGGGGCTGGCTACACCTTC
CSASRGAGYTF
>.|.|TRBJ2-7|TRBV5-1
TGCGCCAGCAGCTTGGGGATCTCCCGCGAGCAGTACTTC
CASSLGISREQYF
>.|few|TRBJ1-6|TRBV2
TGTGCCAGCAGGGGAGGTAATTCACCCCTCCACTTT
CASRGGNSPLHF
>TRBD1|once|TRBJ2-7|TRBV28
TGTGCCAGCAGTCATCCAGACAGGGGCCTAAACGAGCAGTACTTC
CASSHPDRGLNEQYF
>.|.|TRBJ2-7|TRBV6-5
TGTGCCAGCGGGATAAGGGACAACCCCTACGAGCAGTACTTC
CASGIRDNPYEQYF
>TRBD2|.|TRBJ2-1|TRBV5-4
TGTGCCAGCAGCTTGGAGCCCGGGACTAGCTCCTACAATGAGCAGTTCTTC
CASSLEPGTSSYNEQFF
>TRBD2|.|TRBJ2-5|TRBV18
TGTGCCAGCTCACCACCGAATAGCGGGGACCGGGAGACCCAGTACTTC
CASSPPNSGDRETQYF
>.|.|TRBJ1-2|TRBV5-1
TGCGCCAGCAGATCCGGGACGGTTAACTATGGCTACACCTTC
CASRSGTVNYGYTF
>.|.|TRBJ2-6|TRBV2
TGTGCTAAAGGGTCGCGTTGGGGCTCTGGGGCCAACGTCCTGACTTTC
CAKGSRWGSGANVLTF